The present entry profiles one TCR beta chain with its context. The source of the sample is a study of blood T cell repertoires in COVID-19. Assay used: immunoSEQ multiplex PCR; TCRdb lists only in-frame clones, some missing. This table has tens of thousands of clones, 65% to 85% appearing once. V was clipped by 2 bases and J by 1 base, with 14 bases between them. Germline-derived CDR1 and CDR2 are SGHTA and FQGNSA. The CDR3 covers 17 residues. The J gene is TRBJ2-2, the V gene TRBV7-2; tentatively, D is TRBD2 (5 bases). The sequence was collected from a man aged 80 or over with active or convalescent COVID-19. Sequencing was performed on peripheral blood. CDR3 in amino acids: CASSLRVLVQNTGELFF. The CDR3 nucleotides are TGTGCCAGCAGCTTAAGGGTACTAGTCCAGAACACCGGGGAGCTGTTTTTT.